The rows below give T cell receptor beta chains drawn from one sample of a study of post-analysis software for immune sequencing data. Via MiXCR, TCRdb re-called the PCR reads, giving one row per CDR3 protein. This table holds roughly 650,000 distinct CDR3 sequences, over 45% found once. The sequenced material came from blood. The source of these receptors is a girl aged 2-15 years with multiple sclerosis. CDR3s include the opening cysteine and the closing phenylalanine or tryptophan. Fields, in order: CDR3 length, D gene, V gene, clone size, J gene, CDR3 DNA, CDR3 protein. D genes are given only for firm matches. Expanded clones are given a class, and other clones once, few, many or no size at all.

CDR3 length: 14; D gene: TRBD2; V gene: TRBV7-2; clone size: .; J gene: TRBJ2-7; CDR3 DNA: TGTGCCAGCAGCCCACCGGGACTAGACAATGAGCAGTACTTC; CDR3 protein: CASSPPGLDNEQYF
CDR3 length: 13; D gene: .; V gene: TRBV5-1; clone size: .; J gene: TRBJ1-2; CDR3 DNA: TGCGCCAGCAGCGTGGGGACCAACTATGGCTACACCTTC; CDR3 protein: CASSVGTNYGYTF
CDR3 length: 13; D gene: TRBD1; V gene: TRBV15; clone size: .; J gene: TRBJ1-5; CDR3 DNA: TGTGCCACCAGGACAGGGGAAGGTCAGCCCCAGCATTTT; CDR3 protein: CATRTGEGQPQHF
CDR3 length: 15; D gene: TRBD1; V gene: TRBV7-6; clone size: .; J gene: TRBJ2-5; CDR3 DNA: TGTGCCAGCAGCTTAGCCCCGGACAGGGTGGAGACCCAGTACTTC; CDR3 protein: CASSLAPDRVETQYF
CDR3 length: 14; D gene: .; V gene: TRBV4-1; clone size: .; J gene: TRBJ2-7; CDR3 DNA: TGCACCAGCAGCCAAGTAGGCGGGACCGACGAGCAGTACTTC; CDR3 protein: CTSSQVGGTDEQYF
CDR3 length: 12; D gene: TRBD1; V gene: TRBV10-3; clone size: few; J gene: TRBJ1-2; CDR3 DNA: TGTGCCATCAGTGGGACAGGGGATGGCTACACCTTC; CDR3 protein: CAISGTGDGYTF
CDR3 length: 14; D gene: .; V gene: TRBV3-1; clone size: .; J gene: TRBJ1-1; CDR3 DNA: TGTGCCAGCAGCCAAGATTGGGTAGGCGCTGAAGCTTTCTTT; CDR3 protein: CASSQDWVGAEAFF
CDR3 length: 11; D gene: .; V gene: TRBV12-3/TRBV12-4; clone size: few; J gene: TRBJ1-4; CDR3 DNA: TGTGCCAGCAGTCAGGCAGAAAAACTGTTTTTT; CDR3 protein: CASSQAEKLFF
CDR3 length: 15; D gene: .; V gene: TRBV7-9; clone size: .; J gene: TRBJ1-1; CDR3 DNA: TGTGCCAGCAGCGTATTCCCCCTGGGGTACACTGAAGCTTTCTTT; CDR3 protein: CASSVFPLGYTEAFF
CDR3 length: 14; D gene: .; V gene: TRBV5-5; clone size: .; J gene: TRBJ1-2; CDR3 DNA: TGTGCCAGCAGCTTACAGGTTTTCAACTATGGCTACACCTTC; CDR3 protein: CASSLQVFNYGYTF
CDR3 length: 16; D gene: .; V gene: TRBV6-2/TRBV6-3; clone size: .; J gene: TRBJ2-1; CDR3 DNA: TGTGCCAGCAGTCGAACCCCGGGCGGGGAGGCCCATGAGCAGTTCTTC; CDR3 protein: CASSRTPGGEAHEQFF
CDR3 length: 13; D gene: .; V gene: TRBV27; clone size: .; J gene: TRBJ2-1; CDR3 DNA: TGTGCCAGCAATTCTTCCCCATTCGAGGAGCAGTTCTTC; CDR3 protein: CASNSSPFEEQFF
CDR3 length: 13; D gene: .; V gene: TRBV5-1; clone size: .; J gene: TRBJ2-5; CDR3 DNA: TGCGCCAGCAGCTTGGTATTTTCAGAGACCCAGTACTTC; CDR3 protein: CASSLVFSETQYF
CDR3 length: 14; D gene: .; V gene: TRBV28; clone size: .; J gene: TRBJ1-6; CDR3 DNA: TGTGCCAGCAGTTCGAATGCTGGTAATTCACCCCCCCACTTT; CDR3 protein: CASSSNAGNSPPHF
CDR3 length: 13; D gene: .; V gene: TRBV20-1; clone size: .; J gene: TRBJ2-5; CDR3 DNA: TGCAGTGCTAGCGGGATAGCCGAAGAGACCCAGTACTTC; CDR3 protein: CSASGIAEETQYF
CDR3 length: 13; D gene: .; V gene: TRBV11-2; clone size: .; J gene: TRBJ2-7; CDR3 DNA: TGTGCCAGCAGCTTGGCACCGACCTACGAGCAGTACTTC; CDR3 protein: CASSLAPTYEQYF
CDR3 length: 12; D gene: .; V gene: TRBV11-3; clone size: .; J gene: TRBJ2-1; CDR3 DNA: TGTGCCGGGTGGAGGGCTTACAATGAGCAGTTCTTC; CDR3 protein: CAGWRAYNEQFF
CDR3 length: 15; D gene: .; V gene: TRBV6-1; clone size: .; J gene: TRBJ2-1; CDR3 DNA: TGTGCCAGCAGCGCCGACATCAGCTCCTACAATGAGCAGTTCTTC; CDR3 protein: CASSADISSYNEQFF
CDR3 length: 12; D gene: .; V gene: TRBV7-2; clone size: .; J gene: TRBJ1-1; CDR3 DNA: TGTGCCAGCAGCTACCCGACGGGATCAGCTTTCTTT; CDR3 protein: CASSYPTGSAFF
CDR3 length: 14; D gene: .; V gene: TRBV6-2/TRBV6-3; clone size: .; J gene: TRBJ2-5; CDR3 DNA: TGTGCCAGCAGTTCAAGACCTGTGAGGGAGACCCAGTACTTC; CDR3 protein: CASSSRPVRETQYF
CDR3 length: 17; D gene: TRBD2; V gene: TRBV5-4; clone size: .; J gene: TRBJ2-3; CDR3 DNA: TGTGCCAGCAGCACCTGGACTAGCGGGAGGGCCTCGGATACGCAGTATTTT; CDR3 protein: CASSTWTSGRASDTQYF
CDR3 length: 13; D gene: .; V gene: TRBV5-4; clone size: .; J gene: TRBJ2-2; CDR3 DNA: TGTGCCAGCAGCTTGTCTCCCTCCGGGGAGCTGTTTTTT; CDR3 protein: CASSLSPSGELFF